A selection of T cell receptor beta chains follows, all from one sample in a study of T cell responses to AZD1222 COVID-19 vaccine. TCRdb's copy holds only in-frame clones and misses some; the assay was immunoSEQ multiplex PCR. This table has around 89,000 clones, 85% to 90% appearing once. The sample in question was peripheral blood, obtained on day 0 of AZD1222 vaccination. The source of these receptors is an adult in good health. Each CDR3 is given with its conserved first and last residue. A D gene is named only where the DNA matches it firmly. Expanded clones get a size class; other rows say once, few or many, or leave the size out.

abundance: once
j_gene: TRBJ2-1
d_gene: TRBD2
v_gene: TRBV6-5
CDR3nt: TGTGCCAGCAGTTTTGTCCGGGGGGGGCATAATAATGAGCAGTTCTTC
CDR3aa: CASSFVRGGHNNEQFF

abundance: NA
j_gene: TRBJ2-1
d_gene: TRBD2
v_gene: TRBV30
CDR3nt: TGTGCCTGCCGACTAGCGGGAGTCTACAATGAGCAGTTCTTC
CDR3aa: CACRLAGVYNEQFF

abundance: NA
j_gene: TRBJ1-5
d_gene: NA
v_gene: TRBV5-1
CDR3nt: TGCGCCAGCAGCCCCGGCGGGGGAGATCAGCCCCAGCATTTT
CDR3aa: CASSPGGGDQPQHF

abundance: few
j_gene: TRBJ1-2
d_gene: NA
v_gene: TRBV5-1
CDR3nt: TGCGCCAGCAGCTCGGAGGTCTCAATGTATGGCTACACCTTC
CDR3aa: CASSSEVSMYGYTF

abundance: once
j_gene: TRBJ2-2
d_gene: NA
v_gene: TRBV6-5
CDR3nt: TGTGCCAGCAGTTACTCGGGGGGAGCGGGTACCGGGGAGCTGTTTTTT
CDR3aa: CASSYSGGAGTGELFF

abundance: NA
j_gene: TRBJ2-2
d_gene: NA
v_gene: TRBV5-1
CDR3nt: TGCGCCAGCAGCTTAGCGCGGGAAGATACCGGGGAGCTGTTTTTT
CDR3aa: CASSLAREDTGELFF

abundance: NA
j_gene: TRBJ1-2
d_gene: NA
v_gene: TRBV2
CDR3nt: TGTGCCAGCAGTGAAGCGCTGGAGGGTTCCTACACCTTC
CDR3aa: CASSEALEGSYTF

abundance: NA
j_gene: TRBJ2-3
d_gene: NA
v_gene: TRBV4-1
CDR3nt: TGCGCCAGCAGCCAAGAGGCTTCAAGCACAGATACGCAGTATTTT
CDR3aa: CASSQEASSTDTQYF

abundance: NA
j_gene: TRBJ2-7
d_gene: NA
v_gene: TRBV19
CDR3nt: TGTGCCACCACGGACTTCTCCTACGAGCAGTACTTC
CDR3aa: CATTDFSYEQYF

abundance: NA
j_gene: TRBJ1-2
d_gene: NA
v_gene: TRBV30
CDR3nt: TGTGCCTGGAGTTCAGTCAGGGAGGGCTACACCTTC
CDR3aa: CAWSSVREGYTF

abundance: NA
j_gene: TRBJ1-3
d_gene: NA
v_gene: TRBV27
CDR3nt: TGTGCCAGCAAGTTTCGTGGAAACACCATATATTTT
CDR3aa: CASKFRGNTIYF

abundance: once
j_gene: TRBJ1-4
d_gene: TRBD1
v_gene: TRBV6-5
CDR3nt: TGTGCCAGCAGAGTGACAGGGGAAAAACTGTTTTTT
CDR3aa: CASRVTGEKLFF

abundance: NA
j_gene: TRBJ2-1
d_gene: NA
v_gene: TRBV5-6
CDR3nt: TGTGCCAGCAGCTTACCGCTAGCGTCCTACAATGAGCAGTTCTTC
CDR3aa: CASSLPLASYNEQFF

abundance: NA
j_gene: TRBJ1-3
d_gene: NA
v_gene: TRBV3-1/TRBV3-2
CDR3nt: TGTGCCAGCAGCCAAGCGGGGTTCGATAGCTCTGGAAACACCATATATTTT
CDR3aa: CASSQAGFDSSGNTIYF

abundance: NA
j_gene: TRBJ1-1
d_gene: TRBD1
v_gene: TRBV7-2
CDR3nt: TGTGCCAGCAGCTTAGGCGTACAGGGGCAGAGGACTGAAGCTTTCTTT
CDR3aa: CASSLGVQGQRTEAFF

abundance: NA
j_gene: TRBJ2-2
d_gene: TRBD1
v_gene: TRBV28
CDR3nt: TGTGCCAGCAGTTTAGGACAGGCGAACACCGGGGAGCTGTTTTTT
CDR3aa: CASSLGQANTGELFF

abundance: NA
j_gene: TRBJ2-2
d_gene: NA
v_gene: TRBV30
CDR3nt: TGTGCCTGGAGTGTAGGGCAGGGGATGGCCACCGGGGAGCTGTTTTTT
CDR3aa: CAWSVGQGMATGELFF

abundance: NA
j_gene: TRBJ2-7
d_gene: NA
v_gene: TRBV30
CDR3nt: TGTGCCTGGAGTGTGGGGCGCGGGCTGATGTACGAGCAGTACTTC
CDR3aa: CAWSVGRGLMYEQYF

abundance: NA
j_gene: TRBJ2-2
d_gene: NA
v_gene: TRBV7-3
CDR3nt: TGTGCCAGCAGCTTACACGGGGAGCTGTTTTTT
CDR3aa: CASSLHGELFF

abundance: NA
j_gene: TRBJ1-1
d_gene: NA
v_gene: TRBV12-3/TRBV12-4
CDR3nt: TGTGCCAGCAGTTGGGCTGTGAACACTGAAGCTTTCTTT
CDR3aa: CASSWAVNTEAFF

abundance: NA
j_gene: TRBJ1-2
d_gene: TRBD1
v_gene: TRBV18
CDR3nt: TGTGCCAGCTCACCACTCGGGACAGGAGTTTTAGAAGGCTACACCTTC
CDR3aa: CASSPLGTGVLEGYTF

abundance: NA
j_gene: TRBJ2-3
d_gene: NA
v_gene: TRBV29-1
CDR3nt: TGCAGCGACTCGGGCGTCACAGATACGCAGTATTTT
CDR3aa: CSDSGVTDTQYF

abundance: NA
j_gene: TRBJ1-5
d_gene: NA
v_gene: TRBV30
CDR3nt: TGTGCCTGGAGTGTGATGGGCAATCAGCCCCAGCATTTT
CDR3aa: CAWSVMGNQPQHF

abundance: few
j_gene: TRBJ2-3
d_gene: NA
v_gene: TRBV19
CDR3nt: TGTGCCAGTAGTGTCCAAAGGGACAACGCCGGAGATACGCAGTATTTT
CDR3aa: CASSVQRDNAGDTQYF

abundance: NA
j_gene: TRBJ1-5
d_gene: NA
v_gene: TRBV4-2
CDR3nt: TGTGCCAGCAGCCCCGGCGGCAGTAGCAATCAGCCCCAGCATTTT
CDR3aa: CASSPGGSSNQPQHF

abundance: NA
j_gene: TRBJ1-3
d_gene: NA
v_gene: TRBV3-1/TRBV3-2
CDR3nt: TGTGCCAGCAGCCAAAAAGGGTCTGGAAACACCATATATTTT
CDR3aa: CASSQKGSGNTIYF

abundance: NA
j_gene: TRBJ1-2
d_gene: NA
v_gene: TRBV28
CDR3nt: TGTGCCAGCAGGGCTCCTAACTATGGCTACACCTTC
CDR3aa: CASRAPNYGYTF

abundance: NA
j_gene: TRBJ2-7
d_gene: NA
v_gene: TRBV6-9
CDR3nt: TGTGCCAGCAGTTTTTCGCCGGTCCCCCTTTACGAGCAGTACTTC
CDR3aa: CASSFSPVPLYEQYF

abundance: NA
j_gene: TRBJ1-2
d_gene: TRBD1
v_gene: TRBV10-3
CDR3nt: TGTGCCATCAGCGGCGACACCGGGACAGCATCCTATGGCTACACCTTC
CDR3aa: CAISGDTGTASYGYTF

abundance: few
j_gene: TRBJ1-5
d_gene: NA
v_gene: TRBV3-1/TRBV3-2
CDR3nt: TGTGCCAGCAGCCAATCAATCGCAGTGAATCAGCCCCAGCATTTT
CDR3aa: CASSQSIAVNQPQHF

abundance: NA
j_gene: TRBJ1-2
d_gene: NA
v_gene: TRBV7-9
CDR3nt: TGTGCCAGCAGCTTAATAGGATCGGGCTATGGCTACACCTTC
CDR3aa: CASSLIGSGYGYTF

abundance: NA
j_gene: TRBJ2-2
d_gene: TRBD2
v_gene: TRBV5-1
CDR3nt: TGCGCCAGCAGCTTGGTGGTAGCGGGCGGGGAGCTGTTTTTT
CDR3aa: CASSLVVAGGELFF

abundance: NA
j_gene: TRBJ1-1
d_gene: NA
v_gene: TRBV7-9
CDR3nt: TGTGCCAGCGTTAAAACCGGGAACACTGAAGCTTTCTTT
CDR3aa: CASVKTGNTEAFF

abundance: NA
j_gene: TRBJ1-1
d_gene: NA
v_gene: TRBV29-1
CDR3nt: TGCAGCGTTGCTCCTACAGGTTATGGTGAAGCTTTCTTT
CDR3aa: CSVAPTGYGEAFF

abundance: NA
j_gene: TRBJ2-1
d_gene: NA
v_gene: TRBV29-1
CDR3nt: TGCAGCGCCCCTCCCGGGGTTGGCAGGGGGGTAAGAAATGAGCAGTTCTTC
CDR3aa: CSAPPGVGRGVRNEQFF

abundance: few
j_gene: TRBJ1-1
d_gene: TRBD1
v_gene: TRBV10-2
CDR3nt: TGCGCCAGCAGGGACCGGGACAGCGTTACAAGTATGAACACTGAAGCTTTCTTT
CDR3aa: CASRDRDSVTSMNTEAFF

abundance: NA
j_gene: TRBJ2-7
d_gene: NA
v_gene: TRBV2
CDR3nt: TGTGCCAGCAGAGGCAGGGGTCCCCCCCTCTACGAGCAGTACTTC
CDR3aa: CASRGRGPPLYEQYF

abundance: NA
j_gene: TRBJ2-7
d_gene: NA
v_gene: TRBV2
CDR3nt: TGTGCCAGCAGTGAATTTGAGCTCGACGAGCAGTACTTC
CDR3aa: CASSEFELDEQYF

abundance: NA
j_gene: TRBJ1-5
d_gene: TRBD1
v_gene: TRBV3-1/TRBV3-2
CDR3nt: TGTGCCAGCAGCCCCGACAGGGGAGATCAGCCCCAGCATTTT
CDR3aa: CASSPDRGDQPQHF

abundance: NA
j_gene: TRBJ1-1
d_gene: TRBD1
v_gene: TRBV6-5
CDR3nt: TGTGCCATCGTCCGTGGGACAGTAACTGAAGCTTTCTTT
CDR3aa: CAIVRGTVTEAFF

abundance: once
j_gene: TRBJ1-4
d_gene: NA
v_gene: TRBV18
CDR3nt: TGTGCCAGCTCACCGACGGGACCGAATGGGGAAAAACTGTTTTTT
CDR3aa: CASSPTGPNGEKLFF

abundance: NA
j_gene: TRBJ1-1
d_gene: NA
v_gene: TRBV19
CDR3nt: TGTGCCAGTAGTGCCGGGACGGTAGACACTGAAGCTTTCTTT
CDR3aa: CASSAGTVDTEAFF

abundance: NA
j_gene: TRBJ2-2
d_gene: NA
v_gene: TRBV21-1
CDR3nt: TGTGCCAGCCCGCCGGCGGGAGGACCGTGGGCCGGGGAGCTGTTTTTT
CDR3aa: CASPPAGGPWAGELFF

abundance: few
j_gene: TRBJ2-7
d_gene: NA
v_gene: TRBV10-1
CDR3nt: TGCGCCAGCAGTGAGTCCCCGGACCAGGCATACGAGCAGTACTTC
CDR3aa: CASSESPDQAYEQYF

abundance: NA
j_gene: TRBJ2-5
d_gene: TRBD2
v_gene: TRBV29-1
CDR3nt: TGCAGCGTTGACCGCCTAGCGGGAGAGACCCAGTACTTC
CDR3aa: CSVDRLAGETQYF

abundance: few
j_gene: TRBJ1-6
d_gene: NA
v_gene: TRBV7-6
CDR3nt: TGTGCCAGCAGCTTAGTCGCCGGGTCGGGATCACCCCTCCACTTT
CDR3aa: CASSLVAGSGSPLHF

abundance: NA
j_gene: TRBJ2-2
d_gene: NA
v_gene: TRBV11-2
CDR3nt: TGTGCCAGCAGCTTCACCAGAGGACAGTCCGGGGAGCTGTTTTTT
CDR3aa: CASSFTRGQSGELFF

abundance: NA
j_gene: TRBJ1-3
d_gene: NA
v_gene: TRBV12-5
CDR3nt: TGTGCTAGTGGTTTGCCGGCCCCCGGGGGAAACACCATATATTTT
CDR3aa: CASGLPAPGGNTIYF

abundance: NA
j_gene: TRBJ1-2
d_gene: TRBD1
v_gene: TRBV5-1
CDR3nt: TGCGCCAGCCGGGGGACAGAGTATGGCTACACCTTC
CDR3aa: CASRGTEYGYTF

abundance: many
j_gene: TRBJ1-1
d_gene: NA
v_gene: TRBV28
CDR3nt: TGTGCCAGCAGATTCCTATTGATGGGCACTGAAGCTTTCTTT
CDR3aa: CASRFLLMGTEAFF

abundance: NA
j_gene: TRBJ1-5
d_gene: NA
v_gene: TRBV28
CDR3nt: TGTGCCAGCAGATTCGCTGGGTCGTGGCAGCCCCAGCATTTT
CDR3aa: CASRFAGSWQPQHF

abundance: NA
j_gene: TRBJ1-1
d_gene: NA
v_gene: TRBV5-4
CDR3nt: TGTGCCAGCAGCTTGCGAGCGTCGAACACTGAAGCTTTCTTT
CDR3aa: CASSLRASNTEAFF

abundance: once
j_gene: TRBJ1-2
d_gene: NA
v_gene: TRBV3-1/TRBV3-2
CDR3nt: TGTGCCACCGGACGGGACGGCTATGGCTACACCTTC
CDR3aa: CATGRDGYGYTF

abundance: NA
j_gene: TRBJ1-5
d_gene: NA
v_gene: TRBV6-5
CDR3nt: TGTGCCAGCACGGGGAGGGGGAATCAGCCCCAGCATTTT
CDR3aa: CASTGRGNQPQHF

abundance: NA
j_gene: TRBJ2-1
d_gene: TRBD1
v_gene: TRBV6-6
CDR3nt: TGTGCCAGCAGGAATAGGGGGCTGCAGTTCTTC
CDR3aa: CASRNRGLQFF

abundance: NA
j_gene: TRBJ1-1
d_gene: TRBD1
v_gene: TRBV5-1
CDR3nt: TGCGCCAGCAGCCACGTAACAGGGGGCACTGAAGCTTTCTTT
CDR3aa: CASSHVTGGTEAFF

abundance: NA
j_gene: TRBJ2-1
d_gene: TRBD1
v_gene: TRBV11-2
CDR3nt: TGTGCCAGCAGCTTGTTGGGACAGGGGTTCGCGAATGAGCAGTTCTTC
CDR3aa: CASSLLGQGFANEQFF

abundance: NA
j_gene: TRBJ2-2
d_gene: NA
v_gene: TRBV28
CDR3nt: TGTGCCAGCGGCCGGGGATATGCGAACACCGGGGAGCTGTTTTTT
CDR3aa: CASGRGYANTGELFF

abundance: NA
j_gene: TRBJ1-5
d_gene: TRBD1
v_gene: TRBV5-1
CDR3nt: TGCGCCAGCTCGATACAGGGGGGCAGGGGTCAGCCCCAGCATTTT
CDR3aa: CASSIQGGRGQPQHF

abundance: few
j_gene: TRBJ1-1
d_gene: NA
v_gene: TRBV6-1
CDR3nt: TGTGCCAGCAGTGAAACCTGGAACACTGAAGCTTTCTTT
CDR3aa: CASSETWNTEAFF